One and the same sample provided the 23 T cell receptor beta chains below, sequenced in a study of monozygotic twins with inflammatory bowel disease. TCRdb processed the 5' RACE reads again and assigns one entry to each CDR3 protein, with no DNA. The listing records a few hundred thousand distinct CDR3 sequences. The sequencing sample was made of blood. The receptor source for this set is a human donor with ulcerative colitis or Crohn's disease, or a healthy co-twin of an affected twin (not recorded which).

This chain links TRBV20-1 with TRBJ1-2; no DNA is available, so the TRBD1 call from TCRdb remains unchecked. The V gene's germline CDR1 is DFQATT and CDR2 SNEGSKA (reference sequence). This CDR3 has 13 amino acids. The CDR3 sequence: CSRARGGNYGYTF.

V and J are TRBV6-5 and TRBJ1-2; TCRdb names TRBD1, which stays unverified in the absence of DNA. Germline V lookup: CDR1 MNHEY, CDR2 SVGAGI. The CDR3 has 16 residues. CDR3 residues: CASSYEQGALVYGYTF.

The V and J genes are TRBV7-2 and TRBJ2-7; TCRdb gives TRBD2 as the D gene, but with no DNA this cannot be confirmed. CDR1 and CDR2 (germline): SGHTA, FQGNSA. The CDR3 extends over 17 amino acids. This CDR3 is CASSLTAASPISYEQYF.

This chain links TRBV7-2 with TRBJ2-1. This CDR3 spans 12 amino acids. Germline V CDR1 and CDR2: SGHTA, FQGNSA. The CDR3 reads CASSSSRNEQFF.

This chain joins TRBV12-3 or TRBV12-4 and TRBJ1-2; with no DNA, the TCRdb D assignment of TRBD1 cannot be verified. This CDR3 contains 15 residues. The chain's CDR3 is CASSSGQGGRQRPLF.

This chain links TRBV24-1 with TRBJ2-7; as DNA is missing, the TRBD1 call by TCRdb cannot be tested. Germline CDR1 reads KGHDR; CDR2 reads SFDVKD. The CDR3 length is 16 residues. CDR3 loop: CATSDLPGQCSYEQYF.

The chain's CDR3 is CASSQFSGNTIYF. The V and J genes are TRBV3-1 and TRBJ1-3. CDR3 size: 13 residues. Germline V gene sequence: CDR1 LGHDT, CDR2 YNNKEL (reference sequence).

This sequence joins TRBV24-1 and TRBJ2-4; there is no DNA to check the TCRdb D call of TRBD1. CDR3 length: 15 residues. Germline CDR1 is KGHDR and CDR2 is SFDVKD. This CDR3 reads CATSPPRDLHGIQYF.

This sequence joins TRBV12-3 or TRBV12-4 and TRBJ1-1. The CDR3 totals 13 residues. CDR3 sequence reads: CASSLDSHTEAFF.

CDR3 region: CAISGGASGSTDTQYF. The rearrangement joins TRBV10-3 to TRBJ2-3; TCRdb reports TRBD2, a call that lacks DNA to check it against. The CDR3 length is 16 residues. Per germline, CDR1 ENHRY and CDR2 SYGVKD.

The chain couples TRBV12-3 or TRBV12-4 to TRBJ2-5; TCRdb returns TRBD1, unconfirmable since there is no DNA. The CDR3 consists of 14 residues. The CDR3 sequence: CASSFSGAGETQYF.

The V gene is TRBV12-3 or TRBV12-4, the J gene TRBJ2-1; TCRdb reports TRBD1, a call that lacks DNA to check it against. The CDR3 extends over 15 amino acids. The CDR3 is CASSLGGGAVGEQFF.

The gene calls are TRBV9 and TRBJ2-7; TCRdb designates TRBD1, a call that cannot be tested without DNA. The germline V gene has CDR1 SGDLS and CDR2 YYNGEE. This CDR3 has 15 amino acids. The CDR3: CASSRGGQGEYEQYF.

The chain combines TRBV6-1 with TRBJ2-1; TCRdb's D gene call, TRBD1, goes unchecked for lack of DNA. This CDR3 has 17 residues. The V gene's germline CDR1 is MNHNS and CDR2 SASEGT. The CDR3 spells CASSQDLDRLGRGEQFF.

J is TRBJ2-2 and V is TRBV20-1. Germline CDR1 reads DFQATT; CDR2 reads SNEGSKA (reference sequence). The CDR3 is made up of 14 amino acids. The CDR3 sequence: CSARDPGNTGELFF.

The chain joins TRBV11-1 to TRBJ2-3. The germline V gene has CDR1 SGHAT and CDR2 FQDESV (reference sequence). The CDR3 runs to 14 residues. Here the CDR3 reads CASSPVGSTDTQYF.

The chain uses TRBV12-3 or TRBV12-4 and TRBJ1-2; TCRdb reports TRBD1, a call that lacks DNA to check it against. The CDR3 is made up of 15 amino acids. This CDR3 is CASSPGTGGRYGYTF.

V gene TRBV12-3 or TRBV12-4 combines with J gene TRBJ2-2. CDR3 length equals 17 residues. CDR3 residues: CASSLPRMYENTGELFF.

This rearrangement joins TRBV6-2 or TRBV6-3 to TRBJ2-5; TCRdb designates TRBD2, a call that cannot be tested without DNA. The germline V gene encodes CDR1 MNHEY and CDR2 SVGEGT. This CDR3 comprises 16 residues. CDR3 in amino acids: CASSYYQGPLRRTQYF.

The genes are TRBV5-1 and TRBJ1-1; TCRdb proposes TRBD1, but this gene call is untestable without DNA. Looked up from germline, CDR1 is SGHRS and CDR2 is YFSETQ. CDR3 size: 14 residues. The CDR3 here is CASSQGTMNTEAFF. Full variable domain (rest looked up from reference TRBV5-1 and TRBJ1-1): KAGVTQTPRYLIKTRGQQVTLSCSPISGHRSVSWYQQTPGQGLQFLFEYFSETQRNKGNFPGRFSGRQFSNSRSEMNVSTLELGDSALYLCASSQGTMNTEAFFGQGTRLTVV.

V gene TRBV7-9 combines with J gene TRBJ2-3. Germline V CDR1 and CDR2: SEHNR, FQNEAQ (reference sequence). The CDR3 is 13 residues long. CDR3: CASSPSGTDTQYF.

The chain combines TRBV6-2 or TRBV6-3 with TRBJ2-7. Germline values: CDR1 MNHEY, CDR2 SVGEGT. This CDR3 is 13 amino acids long. CDR3 protein: CASSYSTPYEQYF.

The rearrangement uses TRBV28 and TRBJ1-1; without DNA, the TCRdb call of TRBD1 cannot be checked. Germline V gives CDR1 MDHEN, CDR2 SYDVKM. The CDR3 consists of 15 residues. The CDR3 loop reads CATFSARGLGTEAFF.